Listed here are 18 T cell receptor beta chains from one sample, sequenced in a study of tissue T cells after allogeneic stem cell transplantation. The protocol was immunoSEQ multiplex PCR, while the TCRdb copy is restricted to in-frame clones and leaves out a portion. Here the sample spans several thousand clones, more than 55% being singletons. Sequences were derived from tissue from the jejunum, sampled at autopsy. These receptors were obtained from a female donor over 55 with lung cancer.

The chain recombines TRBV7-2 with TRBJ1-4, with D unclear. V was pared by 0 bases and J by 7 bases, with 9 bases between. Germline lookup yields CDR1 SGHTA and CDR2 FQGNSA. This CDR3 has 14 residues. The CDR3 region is CASSLAGIGEKLFF. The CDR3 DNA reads TGTGCCAGCAGCTTAGCAGGGATCGGTGAAAAACTGTTTTTT.

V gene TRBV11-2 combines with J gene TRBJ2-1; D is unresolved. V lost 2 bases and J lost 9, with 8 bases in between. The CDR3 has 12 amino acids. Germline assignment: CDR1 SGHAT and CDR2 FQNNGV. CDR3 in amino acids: CASSLYSSEQFF. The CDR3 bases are TGTGCCAGCAGCTTATACAGCAGTGAGCAGTTCTTC.

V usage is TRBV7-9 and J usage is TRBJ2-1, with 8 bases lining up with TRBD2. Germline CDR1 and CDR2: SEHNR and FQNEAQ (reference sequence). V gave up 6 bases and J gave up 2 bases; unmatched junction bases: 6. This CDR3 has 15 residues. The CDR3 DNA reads TGTGCCAGCAGGCCTGGAGCGGGAGCCTACAATGAGCAGTTCTTC. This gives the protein CASRPGAGAYNEQFF.

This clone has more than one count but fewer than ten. DNA for the CDR3: TGTGCCAGCAGCCAGACTAGCGGGGGGGCCTACGAGCAGTACTTC. Translated, it gives CASSQTSGGAYEQYF. V usage is TRBV27 and J usage is TRBJ2-7; 14 bases line up with TRBD2. With 6 bases clipped from V and 2 bases from J, the junction kept 3 bases outside the gene matches. The CDR3 is 15 amino acids. Germline CDR1 and CDR2: MNHEY and SMNVEV (reference sequence).

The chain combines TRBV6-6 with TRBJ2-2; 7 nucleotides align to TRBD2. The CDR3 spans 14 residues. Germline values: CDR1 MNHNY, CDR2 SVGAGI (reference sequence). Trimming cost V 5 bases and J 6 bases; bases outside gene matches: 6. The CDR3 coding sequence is TGTGCCAGCAGTAACCACGGACTAGCCGGGGAGCTGTTTTTT. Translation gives CASSNHGLAGELFF.

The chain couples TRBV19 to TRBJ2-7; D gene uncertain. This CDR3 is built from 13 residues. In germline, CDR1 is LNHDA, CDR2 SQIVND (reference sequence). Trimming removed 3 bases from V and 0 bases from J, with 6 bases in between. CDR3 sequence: CASSIHNSYEQYF. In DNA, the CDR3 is TGTGCCAGTAGTATTCACAACTCCTACGAGCAGTACTTC.

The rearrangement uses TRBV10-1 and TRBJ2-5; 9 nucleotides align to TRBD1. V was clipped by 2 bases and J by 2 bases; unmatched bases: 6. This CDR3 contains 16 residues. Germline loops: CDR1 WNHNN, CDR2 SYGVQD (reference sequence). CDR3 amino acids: CASSEGTGSAQETQYF. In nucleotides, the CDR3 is TGCGCCAGCAGTGAGGGGACAGGGAGTGCTCAAGAGACCCAGTACTTC.

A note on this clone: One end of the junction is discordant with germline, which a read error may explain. The CDR3 DNA follows: TGTGCTAGCAGCACTAGCGGAGCTAGCACAGATACGCAGTATTTT. Translated: CASSTSGASTDTQYF. The V call is TRBV7-7, the J call TRBJ2-3; 8 bases are shared with TRBD2. The CDR3 covers 15 residues. Per germline, CDR1 SSHAT and CDR2 FNYEAQ (reference sequence).

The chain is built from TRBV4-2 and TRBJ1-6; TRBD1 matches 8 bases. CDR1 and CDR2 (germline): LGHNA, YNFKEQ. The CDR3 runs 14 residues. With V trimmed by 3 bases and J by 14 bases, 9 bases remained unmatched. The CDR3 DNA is TGTGCCAGCAGCCAGGACAGGGTTGGGACGACCCTCCACTTT. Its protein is CASSQDRVGTTLHF.

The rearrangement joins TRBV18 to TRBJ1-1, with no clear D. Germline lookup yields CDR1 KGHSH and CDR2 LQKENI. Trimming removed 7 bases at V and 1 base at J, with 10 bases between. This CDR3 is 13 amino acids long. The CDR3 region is CASLRVQNTEAFF. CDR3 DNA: TGTGCCAGCTTGAGAGTACAGAACACTGAAGCTTTCTTT.

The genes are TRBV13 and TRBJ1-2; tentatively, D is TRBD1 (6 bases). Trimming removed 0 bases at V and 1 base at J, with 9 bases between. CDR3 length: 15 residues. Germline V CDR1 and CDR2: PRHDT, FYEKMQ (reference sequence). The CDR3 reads CASSLGQGLNYGYTF. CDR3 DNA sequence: TGTGCCAGCAGCTTAGGACAGGGACTTAACTATGGCTACACCTTC.

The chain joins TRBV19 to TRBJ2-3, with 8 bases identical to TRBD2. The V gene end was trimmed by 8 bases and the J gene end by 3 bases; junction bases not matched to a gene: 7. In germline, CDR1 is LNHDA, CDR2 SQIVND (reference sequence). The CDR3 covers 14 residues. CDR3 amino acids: CASGSTSGTDTQYF. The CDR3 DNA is TGTGCCAGTGGTTCCACTAGCGGTACAGATACGCAGTATTTT. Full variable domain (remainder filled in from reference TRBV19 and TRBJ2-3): DGGITQSPKYLFRKEGQNVTLSCEQNLNHDAMYWYRQDPGQGLRLIYYSQIVNDFQKGDIAEGYSVSREKKESFPLTVTSAQKNPTAFYLCASGSTSGTDTQYFGPGTRLTVL.

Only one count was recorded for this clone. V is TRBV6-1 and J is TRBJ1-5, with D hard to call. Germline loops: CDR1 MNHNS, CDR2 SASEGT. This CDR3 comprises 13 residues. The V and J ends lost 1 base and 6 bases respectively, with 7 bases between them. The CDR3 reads CASSEEGIQPQHF. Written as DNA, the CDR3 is TGTGCCAGCAGTGAAGAAGGGATTCAGCCCCAGCATTTT.

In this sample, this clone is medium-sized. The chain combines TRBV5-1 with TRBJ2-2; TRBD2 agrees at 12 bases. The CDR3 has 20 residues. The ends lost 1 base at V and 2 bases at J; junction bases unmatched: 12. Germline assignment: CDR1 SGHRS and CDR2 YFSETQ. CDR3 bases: TGCGCCAGCAGCTTGACCTCGCCTAGCGGGAGGGTCTTTAACACCGGGGAGCTGTTTTTT. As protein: CASSLTSPSGRVFNTGELFF.

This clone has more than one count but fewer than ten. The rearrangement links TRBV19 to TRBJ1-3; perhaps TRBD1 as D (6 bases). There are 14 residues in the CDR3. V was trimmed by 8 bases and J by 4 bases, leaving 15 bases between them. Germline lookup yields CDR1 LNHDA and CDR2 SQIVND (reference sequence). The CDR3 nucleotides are TGTGCCAGTCGTTCCGGACAGTCGGGAAACACCATATATTTT. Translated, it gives CASRSGQSGNTIYF.

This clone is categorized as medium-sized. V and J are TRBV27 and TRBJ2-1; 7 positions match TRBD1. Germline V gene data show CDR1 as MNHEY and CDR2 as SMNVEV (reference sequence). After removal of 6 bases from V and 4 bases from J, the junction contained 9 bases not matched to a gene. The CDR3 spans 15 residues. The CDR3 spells CASRQETGIYNEQFF. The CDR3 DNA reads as TGTGCCAGCAGACAAGAGACAGGGATTTACAATGAGCAGTTCTTC.

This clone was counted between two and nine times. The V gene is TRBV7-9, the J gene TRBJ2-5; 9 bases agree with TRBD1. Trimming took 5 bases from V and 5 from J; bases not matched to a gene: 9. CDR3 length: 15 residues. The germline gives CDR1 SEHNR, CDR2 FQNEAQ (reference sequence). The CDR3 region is CASSPDRGVMETQYF. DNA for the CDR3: TGTGCCAGCAGCCCAGACAGGGGGGTTATGGAGACCCAGTACTTC.

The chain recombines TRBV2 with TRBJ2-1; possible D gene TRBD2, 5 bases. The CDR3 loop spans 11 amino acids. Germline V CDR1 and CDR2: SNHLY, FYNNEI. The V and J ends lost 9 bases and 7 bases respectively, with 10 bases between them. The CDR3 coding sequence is TGTGCCAGAACATCGGGGAATGAGCAGTTCTTC. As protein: CARTSGNEQFF.